These 25 T cell receptor beta chains originate from one sample sequenced in a study of OX40 agonist ivuxolimab in advanced cancers. Assay: immunoSEQ multiplex PCR; the TCRdb copy retains only in-frame clones and omits some. In the table there are 30,000 to 45,000 clones, over 70% of which are singletons. The input for sequencing was CD4+ or CD8+ T cells sorted from blood, taken in a trial of the OX40 agonist ivuxolimab. These receptors were taken from an adult with an advanced solid tumor such as melanoma, head and neck, liver or kidney cancer.

Comment on this clone: At one end the junction does not follow the germline gene, possibly because of a read error. CDR3 sequence: CASNQIVGSYNEQFF. The CDR3 coding sequence is TGCGCCAGCAACCAAATTGTCGGGTCCTACAATGAGCAGTTCTTC. The chain has TRBV4-1 and TRBJ2-1; D is unclear. This CDR3 contains 15 residues. Germline V gives CDR1 MGHRA, CDR2 YSYEKL.

The V call is TRBV7-9, the J call TRBJ2-7; 9 bases are a match to TRBD2. Germline V gives CDR1 SEHNR, CDR2 FQNEAQ (reference sequence). The V segment lost 5 bases and the J segment 3 bases; nucleotides outside the gene matches: 8. The length of the CDR3 is 15 residues. The CDR3 here is CASSRLGSGSYEQYF. CDR3 in DNA: TGTGCCAGCAGCCGGCTGGGTAGCGGGAGCTACGAGCAGTACTTC.

The gene calls are TRBV5-1 and TRBJ1-1, with 8 bases matching TRBD1. The V and J ends lost 4 bases and 4 bases, in that order; junction bases with no gene match: 6. The length of the CDR3 is 14 residues. Germline V CDR1 and CDR2: SGHRS, YFSETQ. CDR3 sequence reads: CASSAGQGGTEAFF. CDR3 in DNA: TGCGCCAGCAGCGCCGGACAGGGCGGCACTGAAGCTTTCTTT.

The chain is built from TRBV4-1 and TRBJ2-5; TRBD2 agrees at 16 bases. CDR3 length: 16 residues. Germline CDR1 and CDR2: MGHRA and YSYEKL. Losses at the gene ends were 4 bases for V and 3 bases for J; bases not matched to a gene: 2. The CDR3 nucleotides read TGCGCCAGCAGCCCGGGACTAGCGGGGGGGAAAGAGACCCAGTACTTC. This sequence encodes CASSPGLAGGKETQYF.

V gene TRBV6-1 combines with J gene TRBJ2-5; weak D call: TRBD1 (5 bases). Germline V lookup: CDR1 MNHNS, CDR2 SASEGT. Trimming pared 6 bases from V and 6 bases from J, leaving 17 bases between. The CDR3 consists of 14 residues. CDR3 residues: CASRQGALQQTQYF. CDR3 nucleotide sequence: TGTGCCAGCAGACAAGGGGCTCTACAACAGACCCAGTACTTC.

The V and J genes are TRBV2 and TRBJ1-1; D remains ambiguous. Per the germline V gene, CDR1 is SNHLY and CDR2 is FYNNEI. V dropped 3 bases and J dropped 0 bases, with 5 bases sitting between them. This CDR3 is built from 13 residues. CDR3 amino acids: CASSDLVNTEAFF. The CDR3 coding sequence is TGTGCCAGCAGTGACTTAGTGAACACTGAAGCTTTCTTT.

J is TRBJ2-3 and V is TRBV9; 8 nucleotides align to TRBD2. The CDR3 covers 15 residues. Germline V lookup: CDR1 SGDLS, CDR2 YYNGEE. J was trimmed by 2 bases and V by 5 bases; bases with no gene match: 7. The CDR3 reads CASSLAGRTTDTQYF. The DNA of the CDR3 is TGTGCCAGCAGTTTAGCGGGGCGGACCACAGATACGCAGTATTTT. Based on the CDR3 plus reference TRBV9 and TRBJ2-3, the full variable domain is DSGVTQTPKHLITATGQRVTLRCSPRSGDLSVYWYQQSLDQGLQFLIQYYNGEERAKGNILERFSAQQFPDLHSELNLSSLELGDSALYFCASSLAGRTTDTQYFGPGTRLTVL.

The chain links TRBV5-4 to TRBJ2-7; D remains unclear. CDR1 and CDR2 from the germline V gene are SGHNT and YYREEE (reference sequence). This CDR3 comprises 15 residues. Trimming pared 2 bases from V and 7 bases from J, leaving 19 bases between. The chain's CDR3 is CASSLGLGSTREQYF. As DNA, the CDR3 is TGTGCCAGCAGCTTAGGGCTAGGGTCTACTCGGGAGCAGTACTTC. Combining the CDR3 with reference TRBV5-4 and TRBJ2-7 gives the whole variable domain ETGVTQSPTHLIKTRGQQVTLRCSSQSGHNTVSWYQQALGQGPQFIFQYYREEENGRGNFPPRFSGLQFPNYSSELNVNALELDDSALYLCASSLGLGSTREQYFGPGTRLTVT.

The DNA of the CDR3 is TGTGCCAGCACCAGGGGGATTGGAGAGACCCAGTACTTC. Translating gives CASTRGIGETQYF. The rearrangement uses TRBV2 and TRBJ2-5; 7 positions match TRBD1. Germline loops: CDR1 SNHLY, CDR2 FYNNEI. This CDR3 is 13 amino acids long. J was trimmed by 4 bases and V by 7 bases; bases with no gene match: 6.

The chain combines TRBV7-9 with TRBJ2-1, with 10 bases fitting TRBD2. Germline-derived CDR1 and CDR2 are SEHNR and FQNEAQ (reference sequence). This CDR3 comprises 16 residues. V shed 0 bases and J 3 bases; nucleotides not matched to a gene: 2. DNA of the CDR3: TGTGCCAGCAGCTTAGCTAGCGGGGGGAGCTACAATGAGCAGTTCTTC. Translated: CASSLASGGSYNEQFF.

The chain is built from TRBV10-3 and TRBJ2-1; tentative D call: TRBD1 (6 bases). Germline CDR1 reads ENHRY; CDR2 reads SYGVKD. The V and J ends lost 7 bases and 8 bases respectively, with 15 bases between them. This CDR3 is built from 13 residues. The CDR3 DNA sequence: TGTGCCATCAACGCAGGGGCGAGGGATGAGCAGTTCTTC. Protein sequence: CAINAGARDEQFF.

This chain connects TRBV5-6 to TRBJ1-1; D gene unclear. V dropped 4 bases and J dropped 5 bases, with 18 bases sitting between them. Germline assignment: CDR1 SGHDT and CDR2 YYEEEE. This CDR3 is 15 amino acids long. CDR3 nucleotides: TGTGCCAGCAGCGGAACGGACCTAGTTGGTACTGAAGCTTTCTTT. Its protein is CASSGTDLVGTEAFF.

The V gene is TRBV5-5, the J gene TRBJ2-7; 7 positions match TRBD1. The CDR3 totals 18 residues. Germline V CDR1 and CDR2: SGHKS, YYEKEE (reference sequence). V was pared by 1 base and J by 0 bases, with 13 bases of the junction left unmatched. The CDR3 here is CASSLTYTGALSSYEQYF. The CDR3, as DNA: TGTGCCAGCAGCTTGACCTATACAGGGGCGCTCAGCTCCTACGAGCAGTACTTC.

This clone was recorded once. The chain links TRBV18 to TRBJ2-3; D is perhaps TRBD1 (5 bases). Germline values: CDR1 KGHSH, CDR2 LQKENI. V was trimmed by 7 bases and J by 4 bases, leaving 12 bases between them. The CDR3 length is 13 residues. In DNA form, the CDR3 reads TGTGCCAGCTACATGACCAGGGCAGATACGCAGTATTTT. It specifies CASYMTRADTQYF.

The chain employs TRBV28 and TRBJ1-1, with 8 bases aligning to TRBD1. CDR3 length equals 16 residues. Germline CDR1 MDHEN, CDR2 SYDVKM. V was pared by 5 bases and J by 5 bases, with 13 bases of the junction left unmatched. The DNA for the CDR3 is TGTGCCAGCAGTCACCCCAGGACAGGGAGGGGAACTGAAGCTTTCTTT. It yields the protein CASSHPRTGRGTEAFF.

This chain uses TRBV10-2 with TRBJ2-1; 10 bases align to TRBD2. V was pared by 2 bases and J by 9 bases, with 4 bases of the junction left unmatched. The CDR3 extends over 14 amino acids. CDR1 WSHSY and CDR2 SAAADI come from the germline V gene. The CDR3 DNA reads as TGCGCCAGCAGTGAGGGGACTAGCGAAGGTGAGCAGTTCTTC. Amino acid sequence: CASSEGTSEGEQFF.

This clone has just a few counts. The chain has TRBV7-6 and TRBJ2-7, with 12 bases that match TRBD1. The V gene's germline CDR1 is SGHVS and CDR2 FNYEAQ. V gave up 1 base and J gave up 2 bases; unmatched junction bases: 9. This CDR3 is 18 amino acids long. CDR3 DNA sequence: TGTGCCAGCAGCTTAGGACGTACCGGGACAGGGGGCGCCTACGAGCAGTACTTC. Protein: CASSLGRTGTGGAYEQYF.

This chain uses TRBV11-3 with TRBJ2-3, with D tentatively TRBD2 (7 bases). Trimming left V 6 bases short and J 4 bases short, with 14 bases between. CDR3 length: 14 residues. Germline-derived CDR1 and CDR2 are SGHNT and YENEEA. CDR3 coding DNA: TGTGCCAGCAGTGGACGGGGGGCCCCAGATACGCAGTATTTT. Its translation is CASSGRGAPDTQYF.

V gene TRBV5-1 combines with J gene TRBJ1-1; D ambiguous. V lost 3 bases and J 7 bases, leaving 19 bases between the germline ends. The CDR3 runs to 15 residues. CDR1 and CDR2 (germline): SGHRS, YFSETQ. DNA for the CDR3: TGCGCCAGCAGCTATACCGGGCCTACTTATTATGAAGCTTTCTTT. It translates to CASSYTGPTYYEAFF.

V is TRBV2 and J is TRBJ1-5; D ambiguous. There are 13 residues in the CDR3. The V gene lost 7 bases and the J gene lost 0 bases, with 7 bases spanning the gap. Germline assignment: CDR1 SNHLY and CDR2 FYNNEI. CDR3 region: CASNMNSNQPQHF. The CDR3 DNA follows: TGTGCCAGCAATATGAATAGCAATCAGCCCCAGCATTTT. Drawing the rest from reference TRBV2 and TRBJ1-5, the complete variable domain is EPEVTQTPSHQVTQMGQEVILRCVPISNHLYFYWYRQILGQKVEFLVSFYNNEISEKSEIFDDQFSVERPDGSNFTLKIRSTKLEDSAMYFCASNMNSNQPQHFGDGTRLSIL.

This clone was found a few times. V and J are TRBV21-1 and TRBJ2-1; the table assigns TRBD2, which was not confirmed against the DNA. TRBV21-1 is annotated as a pseudogene. CDR3 length equals 17 residues. The CDR3 loop reads CASSKGGTSLRYNEQFF. CDR3 in DNA: TGTGCCAGCAGCAAAGGGGGGACTAGCTTGCGTTACAATGAGCAGTTCTTC.

This clone was recorded only once. V and J are TRBV7-3 and TRBJ1-6; TRBD1 might be the D (5 bases). This CDR3 comprises 13 residues. Germline V lookup: CDR1 SGHTA, CDR2 FQGTGA. V lost 5 bases, J lost 7 bases, and 9 bases lay in between. The CDR3 protein is CASSPQENSPLHF. CDR3 coding DNA: TGTGCCAGCAGCCCACAGGAAAATTCACCCCTCCACTTT.

The rearrangement uses TRBV19 and TRBJ1-4; no firm D call. CDR1 is LNHDA, CDR2 SQIVND, per germline (reference sequence). The CDR3 is 16 amino acids. V was shortened by 3 bases and J by 1 base, with 12 bases between the two germline ends. For the CDR3, the DNA is TGTGCCAGTAGTATGACGTCTTGGGGAACTAATGAAAAACTGTTTTTT. It codes for CASSMTSWGTNEKLFF.

The V gene is TRBV2, the J gene TRBJ2-3, with TRBD1 matching 8 bases. The germline CDR1 and CDR2 sequences are SNHLY and FYNNEI. The CDR3 has 14 amino acids. The ends lost 6 bases at V and 8 bases at J; junction bases unmatched: 10. Written as DNA, the CDR3 is TGTGCCAGCAGAGACAGGGGAATGGGGAGTACGCAGTATTTT. Amino acid sequence: CASRDRGMGSTQYF.

The gene calls are TRBV28 and TRBJ2-1; weak D call: TRBD2 (5 bases). The CDR3 covers 16 residues. Germline V CDR1 and CDR2: MDHEN, SYDVKM. V lost 7 bases and J lost 0, with 16 bases in between. CDR3 coding DNA: TGTGCCAGCACCAACTTAGTTACTAGCTCCTACAATGAGCAGTTCTTC. Translated: CASTNLVTSSYNEQFF.